This entry lists 31 T cell receptor beta chains sequenced from one sample in a study of regulatory T cells in long-lasting Graves disease. iRepertoire HTBI primers and Arm-PCR of CDR3 regions built TCR beta libraries. TCRdb fed the multiplex PCR reads into MiXCR, producing one record per CDR3 protein. This sample has 250,000 to 300,000 distinct CDR3 sequences; around a fifth occur once, and the top ten carry 45% to 70%. The time point was: persistent/refractory GD, antithyroid drugs over 5 years with positive TRAb. Researchers made the TCR library from RNA that was extracted from PBMCs. The source was peripheral blood mononuclear cells (PBMCs), collected when the disease was refractory, from a patient treated with antithyroid drugs. These receptor sequences come from a female donor with Graves disease.

This clonotype was seen many times. The chain links TRBV12-3 or TRBV12-4 to TRBJ2-7; 11 bases are shared with TRBD1. The V gene end was trimmed by 2 bases and the J gene end by 0 bases; junction bases not matched to a gene: 3. This CDR3 region has 16 residues. The CDR3 spells CASSLSGTGGSYEQYF. The CDR3 bases are TGTGCCAGCAGTTTATCTGGGACAGGGGGCTCCTACGAGCAGTACTTC.

This clonotype was recorded many times. The chain has TRBV6-1 and TRBJ2-5; weak D call: TRBD2 (6 bases). This CDR3 contains 13 residues. Trimming took 7 bases from V and 4 from J, leaving 13 bases between them. Germline lookup yields CDR1 MNHNS and CDR2 SASEGT. The CDR3 DNA reads as TGTGCCAGCAAACGGGACTGGAGAGAGACCCAGTACTTC. Residues: CASKRDWRETQYF.

This chain links TRBV20-1 with TRBJ1-2; TRBD1 might be the D (6 bases). There are 14 residues in the CDR3. Germline CDR1 reads DFQATT; CDR2 reads SNEGSKA (reference sequence). Trimming took 3 bases from V and 7 from J, leaving 18 bases between them. The CDR3 sequence is CSARDMGGDAGYTF. DNA of the CDR3: TGCAGTGCTAGGGACATGGGGGGCGATGCTGGCTACACCTTC.

This clonotype was seen more than once but under ten times. This rearrangement joins TRBV15 to TRBJ1-1; D unclear. The germline V and J ends were trimmed by 0 bases and 2 bases, with 13 bases remaining between them. Germline V gives CDR1 LNHNV, CDR2 YYDKDF (reference sequence). The CDR3 spans 16 residues. The CDR3 coding sequence is TGTGCCACCAGCAGAGATATGGCCTCCCACAACACTGAAGCTTTCTTT. Its protein is CATSRDMASHNTEAFF.

This clonotype was detected many times. CDR3 protein: CASSQEYIRTRSSYEQYF. The CDR3 coding sequence is TGCGCCAGCAGCCAAGAGTACATCCGGACTAGAAGCTCCTACGAGCAGTACTTC. This chain connects TRBV4-3 to TRBJ2-7, with 7 bases matching TRBD2. CDR1 and CDR2 (germline): LGHNA, YSLEER. The CDR3 extends over 18 amino acids. The V segment lost 0 bases and the J segment 0 bases; nucleotides outside the gene matches: 11.

This clonotype was picked up one time. This sequence joins TRBV18 and TRBJ1-6, with 8 positions matching TRBD1. V gave up 4 bases and J gave up 8 bases; unmatched junction bases: 10. Germline lookup yields CDR1 KGHSH and CDR2 LQKENI. This CDR3 contains 16 residues. The CDR3 here is CASSLQGAPGDSPLHF. CDR3 sequence (DNA): TGTGCCAGCTCACTTCAGGGGGCGCCGGGAGATTCACCCCTCCACTTT.

The chain is built from TRBV20-1 and TRBJ1-1; 7 bases line up with TRBD1. Germline V gene data show CDR1 as DFQATT and CDR2 as SNEGSKA (reference sequence). The CDR3 contains 14 residues. V shed 3 bases, J shed 0 bases, and the junction held 4 bases outside the gene matches. The CDR3 DNA reads as TGCAGTGCTAGCGGGACAGCCATGAACACTGAAGCTTTCTTT. Translated, it gives CSASGTAMNTEAFF.

This chain links TRBV27 with TRBJ2-1, with 8 bases identical to TRBD2. The CDR3 consists of 14 residues. Germline lookup yields CDR1 MNHEY and CDR2 SMNVEV (reference sequence). Trimming at V came to 2 bases and at J to 6 bases, leaving 3 bases not matched to a gene. The CDR3 loop reads CASSLAGGPNEQFF. In DNA form, the CDR3 reads TGTGCCAGCAGTTTAGCGGGGGGCCCCAATGAGCAGTTCTTC.

The chain recombines TRBV28 with TRBJ2-3; 8 bases align to TRBD2. Looked up from germline, CDR1 is MDHEN and CDR2 is SYDVKM. After removal of 3 bases from V and 0 bases from J, the junction contained 5 bases not matched to a gene. The CDR3 spans 16 residues. CDR3 DNA sequence: TGTGCCAGCAGTTTCTTTTCTAGCGGGAGCACAGATACGCAGTATTTT. As protein: CASSFFSSGSTDTQYF.

The chain is built from TRBV7-2 and TRBJ2-7; TRBD2 aligns across 12 bases. The CDR3 consists of 15 residues. The V gene end was trimmed by 3 bases and the J gene end by 3 bases; junction bases not matched to a gene: 3. In germline, CDR1 is SGHTA, CDR2 FQGNSA. CDR3 in DNA: TGTGCCAGCAGCTTGACTAGCGGGAGAATCTACGAGCAGTACTTC. Amino acid sequence: CASSLTSGRIYEQYF. Full variable domain (missing parts from reference TRBV7-2 and TRBJ2-7): GAGVSQSPSNKVTEKGKDVELRCDPISGHTALYWYRQSLGQGLEFLIYFQGNSAPDKSGLPSDRFSAERTGGSVSTLTIQRTQQEDSAVYLCASSLTSGRIYEQYFGPGTRLTVT.

This clonotype was observed at least ten times. This sequence joins TRBV7-2 and TRBJ2-5; D remains ambiguous. Germline CDR1 and CDR2: SGHTA and FQGNSA. This CDR3 contains 14 residues. The ends were cut back, 2 bases at V and 0 bases at J, with 7 bases in the middle. For the CDR3, the DNA is TGTGCCAGCAGCTTAAGCCTGTACCAAGAGACCCAGTACTTC. It translates to CASSLSLYQETQYF.

This clonotype was picked up many times. The chain recombines TRBV3-1 with TRBJ2-7; D might be TRBD1 (5 bases). CDR3 length: 16 residues. The ends were cut back, 4 bases at V and 3 bases at J, with 19 bases in the middle. In germline, CDR1 is LGHDT, CDR2 YNNKEL (reference sequence). The CDR3 bases are TGTGCCAGCAGCCGAGCAGGGATCGAAGTAGGCTACGAGCAGTACTTC. It specifies CASSRAGIEVGYEQYF.

This rearrangement joins TRBV7-2 to TRBJ2-7, with 8 bases that match TRBD2. The CDR3 consists of 15 residues. Germline V gives CDR1 SGHTA, CDR2 FQGNSA. Losses at the gene ends were 4 bases for V and 4 bases for J; bases not matched to a gene: 9. The CDR3 region is CASSWQSGSVYEQYF. DNA of the CDR3: TGTGCCAGCAGCTGGCAGAGCGGGAGTGTTTACGAGCAGTACTTC.

The V gene is TRBV6-6, the J gene TRBJ2-2; TRBD1 matches 7 bases. This CDR3 has 18 residues. The germline CDR1 and CDR2 sequences are MNHNY and SVGAGI (reference sequence). V shed 0 bases and J 3 bases; nucleotides not matched to a gene: 10. The CDR3 DNA sequence: TGTGCCAGCAGTTACTCGATCGGGACAGCATCGGACACCGGGGAGCTGTTTTTT. This sequence encodes CASSYSIGTASDTGELFF.

This clonotype was counted ten times or more. The V gene is TRBV19, the J gene TRBJ2-7; no reliable D call. The V end was cut by 3 bases, the J end by 4 bases, with 10 bases between. Germline CDR1 LNHDA, CDR2 SQIVND (reference sequence). This CDR3 comprises 13 residues. This CDR3 reads CASSIVSGYEQYF. The CDR3 DNA follows: TGTGCCAGTAGTATCGTCTCCGGGTACGAGCAGTACTTC.

This clonotype has just a few counts. This chain joins TRBV28 and TRBJ1-1; tentative D call: TRBD1 (5 bases). Germline CDR1 and CDR2: MDHEN and SYDVKM. V lost 7 bases to trimming and J lost 4 bases, with 10 bases between them. The CDR3 covers 12 residues. The CDR3 bases are TGTGCCAGCACGTTCGGGGGCACTGAAGCTTTCTTT. Protein: CASTFGGTEAFF.

Worth noting for this clonotype: A read error is the likely source, as a far larger clone sits one nucleotide away. The rearrangement uses TRBV7-9 and TRBJ2-5, with 8 nucleotides matching TRBD1. Germline loops: CDR1 SEHNR, CDR2 FQNEAQ (reference sequence). V shed 3 bases and J 4 bases; nucleotides not matched to a gene: 1. The CDR3 totals 13 residues. DNA of the CDR3: TGTGCCAGCAGCTTTACAGGGGGAGAGACCCAGTACTTC. It translates to CASSFTGGETQYF.

This clonotype was seen ten or more times. The chain uses TRBV7-2 and TRBJ1-5, with D unresolved. Germline lookup yields CDR1 SGHTA and CDR2 FQGNSA. V shed 3 bases and J shed 2 bases, with 8 bases lying between them. The CDR3 extends over 14 amino acids. The CDR3 region has the DNA TGTGCCAGCAGCTTGATCGCGGGCAATCAGCCCCAGCATTTT. Translating it yields CASSLIAGNQPQHF.

This clonotype has only a few counts. The chain carries TRBV7-2 and TRBJ1-3; 8 bases map to TRBD1. Germline V gives CDR1 SGHTA, CDR2 FQGNSA. There are 17 residues in the CDR3. The J segment lost 0 bases and the V segment lost 1 base, leaving 5 bases of the junction unmatched. The CDR3 region is CASSLGQGPVSGNTIYF. CDR3 nucleotide sequence: TGTGCCAGCAGCTTAGGACAGGGGCCCGTCTCTGGAAACACCATATATTTT.

This clonotype was detected many times. The V and J genes are TRBV28 and TRBJ1-1; no clear D gene. The V gene lost 1 base and the J gene lost 0 bases, with 6 bases spanning the gap. This CDR3 is 14 amino acids long. Germline CDR1 reads MDHEN; CDR2 reads SYDVKM. The CDR3 reads CASSLFRVNTEAFF. The CDR3 nucleotides are TGTGCCAGCAGTTTATTCCGGGTGAACACTGAAGCTTTCTTT.

This clonotype was counted a few times. The chain employs TRBV29-1 and TRBJ2-7; D gene unclear. The CDR3 contains 11 residues. Trimming shortened V by 4 bases and J by 4 bases, and 8 bases separated the two germline ends. The germline CDR1 and CDR2 sequences are SQVTM and ANQGSEA. This CDR3 reads CSVVVDYEQYF. DNA for the CDR3: TGCAGCGTTGTGGTGGATTACGAGCAGTACTTC.

The genes are TRBV6-5 and TRBJ1-2; no definite D call. The CDR3 is made up of 16 amino acids. V was cut by 0 bases and J by 8 bases, with 19 bases left in between. Germline CDR1 is MNHEY and CDR2 is SVGAGI. The CDR3 here is CASSYSEGGEGGGYTF. The CDR3 nucleotides are TGTGCCAGCAGTTACTCAGAAGGAGGTGAAGGTGGAGGCTACACCTTC.

This clonotype appeared a few times. The chain combines TRBV20-1 with TRBJ2-5; 7 bases fit TRBD1. From germline, CDR1 is DFQATT and CDR2 SNEGSKA (reference sequence). CDR3 length: 15 amino acids. V dropped 1 base and J dropped 2; count of bases not matched to a gene: 7. The CDR3 is CSARAVGDRQETQYF. CDR3 coding DNA: TGCAGTGCTAGAGCTGTAGGGGACAGACAAGAGACCCAGTACTTC.

This clonotype was recorded many times. The chain links TRBV15 to TRBJ2-7, with TRBD1 identical over 9 bases. Trimming took 1 base from V and 3 from J; bases not matched to a gene: 7. The CDR3 consists of 16 residues. Germline V CDR1 and CDR2: LNHNV, YYDKDF (reference sequence). CDR3 protein: CATSRASGTGIYEQYF. Here the CDR3 DNA reads TGTGCCACCAGCAGAGCCTCCGGGACAGGGATCTACGAGCAGTACTTC.

The V call is TRBV19, the J call TRBJ1-6, with 8 bases matching TRBD1. The CDR3 consists of 14 residues. V lost 5 bases to trimming and J lost 8 bases; unmatched junction nucleotides: 5. Germline CDR1 reads LNHDA; CDR2 reads SQIVND (reference sequence). The CDR3 loop reads CASSDAGGDSPLHF. In DNA, the CDR3 is TGTGCCAGTAGTGATGCAGGGGGCGATTCACCCCTCCACTTT.

This clonotype has only a few counts. An end of the junction differs from the germline gene, which may be a read error. The V and J genes are TRBV27 and TRBJ1-5; 11 nucleotides agree with TRBD1. Germline V gene lookup returns CDR1 MNHEY and CDR2 SMNVEV (reference sequence). This CDR3 has 15 residues. The CDR3 reads CASRRDRGANQPRHF. The DNA of the CDR3 is TGTGCCAGCAGGCGGGACAGGGGGGCCAATCAGCCCCGGCATTTT.

V gene TRBV3-1 combines with J gene TRBJ2-3; perhaps TRBD2 as D (5 bases). V shed 4 bases and J shed 0 bases, with 8 bases lying between them. Looked up from germline, CDR1 is LGHDT and CDR2 is YNNKEL (reference sequence). The length of the CDR3 is 14 residues. The CDR3 region is CASSPWTSTDTQYF. The CDR3 DNA follows: TGTGCCAGCAGCCCGTGGACTAGCACAGATACGCAGTATTTT.

Details on this clonotype: This sequence may be a read error, since a much larger clone differs from it by one base. The chain combines TRBV28 with TRBJ1-5; D perhaps matches TRBD1 (5 bases). CDR1 and CDR2 (germline): MDHEN, SYDVKM. CDR3 length equals 17 residues. The CDR3 DNA reads TGTGCCAGCAGTTCAGAACAGGACCTAAACCTCTATCAGCCCCCGCATTTT. The encoded protein is CASSSEQDLNLYQPPHF. Together with reference TRBV28 and TRBJ1-5, the CDR3 gives the full variable domain: DVKVTQSSRYLVKRTGEKVFLECVQDMDHENMFWYRQDPGLGLRLIYFSYDVKMKEKGDIPEGYSVSREKKERFSLILESASTNQTSMYLCASSSEQDLNLYQPPHFGDGTRLSIL.

The chain couples TRBV18 to TRBJ2-5; possibly TRBD1 for D (6 bases). The V gene's germline CDR1 is KGHSH and CDR2 LQKENI. V was cut by 6 bases and J by 5 bases, with 13 bases left in between. There are 13 residues in the CDR3. The CDR3 DNA reads TGTGCCAGCTCCCGTACAGGGTGGGAGACCCAGTACTTC. Protein: CASSRTGWETQYF.

This clonotype was seen a few times. The chain carries TRBV5-6 and TRBJ2-7, with D perhaps matching TRBD2 (5 bases). Germline CDR1 SGHDT, CDR2 YYEEEE. V was shortened by 1 base and J by 0 bases, with 8 bases between the two germline ends. The CDR3 consists of 14 residues. The CDR3 bases are TGTGCCAGCAGCTTGAACGGGGACTCCTACGAGCAGTACTTC. Translation gives CASSLNGDSYEQYF.

This clonotype was observed at least ten times. The rearrangement joins TRBV7-2 to TRBJ1-1; the match to TRBD1 covers 8 bases. Trimming took 6 bases from V and 1 from J; bases not matched to a gene: 4. This CDR3 contains 14 residues. Germline V gene sequence: CDR1 SGHTA, CDR2 FQGNSA. The CDR3 bases are TGTGCCAGCAGTTTTGGGACAGGGAACACTGAAGCTTTCTTT. It yields the protein CASSFGTGNTEAFF.